The present T cell receptor beta chain was sequenced within a study of glioma-infiltrating T cells. The study, taken as a whole, reports: Tissue and blood shared very few CDR3 sequences. Gliomas, especially low-grade, showed above-expected tissue-blood divergence; non-neoplastic patients showed below.

Germline values: CDR1 DFQATT, CDR2 SNEGSKA (reference sequence). There are 16 residues in the CDR3. Turning to this clonotype: Its antigen is unknown. A read error may explain this, as a much larger clone is one base away.

The iRepertoire nested amplicon-rescue multiplex PCR amplified TCR alpha and beta CDR3s from RNA. For one-step reverse transcription and amplification, roughly 100-400 ng of tissue mRNA or PBMC total RNA was used. One entry per CDR3 protein, called by TCRdb with MiXCR from the multiplex PCR reads. This repertoire shows around 170,000 distinct CDR3 sequences, over 40% found once; its top ten account for around 5%. The chain employs TRBV20-1 and TRBJ2-5; 11 nucleotides agree with TRBD2. This TCR was recovered from a human donor with low-grade glioma or glioblastoma, undergoing nonglioma brain surgery, or in good health (not recorded which). The sequenced material came from glioma tissue, nonneoplastic brain tissue, or PBMCs (not recorded which). The CDR3 DNA reads TGCAGTGCTAGAGATAAACAGGGACTAGCGGAAGAGACCAAGTACTTC. Its translation: CSARDKQGLAEETKYF.